These T cell receptor beta chains were read from a single sample in a study of identical twins. TCRdb ran MiXCR on the 5' RACE reads and lists one entry per CDR3 protein. In the table there are about 720,000 distinct CDR3 sequences, approximately 18% of which are singletons. These data also featured in a second study, about T cells expressing NK-cell markers.

Sequencing used PBMCs. These receptors all come from a woman younger than 35 in good health. The CDR3 runs from the conserved cysteine through the conserved F or W. D genes are given only for firm matches. Clone size appears in some rows only: once, few, many, or a class for an expanded clone.

d_gene,v_gene,abundance,j_gene,CDR3nt,CDR3aa
-,TRBV3-1,few,TRBJ2-7,TGTGCCAGCAGCCAAGATCAGTGGCGAGAGCAGTACTTC,CASSQDQWREQYF
TRBD2,TRBV11-2,-,TRBJ2-5,TGTGCCAGCAGCTTAGAAAGCGGGGGAGACCAAGAGACCCAGTACTTC,CASSLESGGDQETQYF
-,TRBV5-1,-,TRBJ2-1,TGCGCCAGCAGCTTGATGACAGGCTCCTACAATGAGCAGTTCTTC,CASSLMTGSYNEQFF
-,TRBV11-2,-,TRBJ1-1,TGTGCCAGCAGCTTAGAGGCGGGAGTGAACACTGAAGCTTTCTTT,CASSLEAGVNTEAFF
TRBD1,TRBV20-1,-,TRBJ1-1,TGCAGTGCTAGAGATTGGGGACAGGAGAACACTGAAGCTTTCTTT,CSARDWGQENTEAFF
-,TRBV3-1,-,TRBJ2-5,TGTGCCAGCAGCCCGCCAGTGGCGTCGGAGACCCAGTACTTC,CASSPPVASETQYF
-,TRBV12-3/TRBV12-4,-,TRBJ2-2,TGTGCCAGCCGTCTTATAGTCACCGGGGAGCTGTTTTTT,CASRLIVTGELFF
TRBD2,TRBV11-2,few,TRBJ2-1,TGTGCCAGCAGCTTAGATCCAGCGGGAGGCTACAATGAGCAGTTCTTC,CASSLDPAGGYNEQFF
-,TRBV6-1,-,TRBJ1-1,TGTGCCAGCAGATTGATTGAAGCTTTCTTT,CASRLIEAFF
-,TRBV7-2,few,TRBJ2-5,TGTGCCAGCAAGGAGGACGTGGGAGAGACCCAGTACTTC,CASKEDVGETQYF